The clone carrying this TCR beta chain was seen only a few times. Its cognate antigen is unknown. This sample stems from a study of T cell responses to AZD1222 COVID-19 vaccine. Study-wide results and limits: The study reported that nearly half of spike-specific TCRs target unmutated variant regions. Clonal diversity may have been underestimated in mostly white British donors.

This table comes from immunoSEQ multiplex PCR, and its TCRdb copy is limited to in-frame clones, with some not included. The data hold roughly 50,000 clones, with about 90% observed a single time. This CDR3 region has 16 residues. J lost 2 bases, V lost 4 bases, and 7 bases had no gene match. Germline V gene sequence: CDR1 KGHDR, CDR2 SFDVKD. The material sequenced was peripheral blood, taken on day 0 of AZD1222 vaccination. The receptor was isolated from an adult in good health. The V gene is TRBV24-1, the J gene TRBJ2-3; 8 bases align to TRBD2. The CDR3: CATSDTIAGHTDTQYF. CDR3 coding DNA: TGTGCCACCAGTGACACAATAGCGGGGCACACAGATACGCAGTATTTT.